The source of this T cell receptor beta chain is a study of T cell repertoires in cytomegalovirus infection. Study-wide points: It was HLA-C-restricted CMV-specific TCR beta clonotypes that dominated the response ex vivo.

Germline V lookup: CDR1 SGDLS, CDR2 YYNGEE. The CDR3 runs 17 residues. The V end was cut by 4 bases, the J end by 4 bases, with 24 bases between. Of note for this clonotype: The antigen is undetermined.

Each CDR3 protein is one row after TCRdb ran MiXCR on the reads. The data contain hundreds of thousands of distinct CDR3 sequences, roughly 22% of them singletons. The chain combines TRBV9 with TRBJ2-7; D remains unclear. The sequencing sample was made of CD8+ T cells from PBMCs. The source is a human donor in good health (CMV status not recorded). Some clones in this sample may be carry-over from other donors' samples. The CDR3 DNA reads TGTGCCAGCAGCACCTCACCGGGTCGTATCGCAAAGTACGAGCAGTACTTC. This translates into CASSTSPGRIAKYEQYF. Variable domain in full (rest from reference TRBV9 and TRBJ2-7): DSGVTQTPKHLITATGQRVTLRCSPRSGDLSVYWYQQSLDQGLQFLIQYYNGEERAKGNILERFSAQQFPDLHSELNLSSLELGDSALYFCASSTSPGRIAKYEQYFGPGTRLTVT.